One sample yielded the 27 T cell receptor beta chains listed below, sequenced in a study of cytomegalovirus exposure and HLA in healthy donors. Both 60 Vbeta primers and 13 Jbeta primers went into the PCR. Here immunoSEQ multiplex PCR was the method, and the copy in TCRdb shows in-frame clones only, minus some. The sample shows more than 85,000 clones, roughly 78% of them seen only once. Sequencing input: PBMCs. The source of these receptors is a woman aged 25 to 39 in good health and CMV-seronegative.

The DNA for the CDR3 is TGTGCCAGCTCACCGGGACAGGGATATTCACCCCTCCACTTT. The encoded protein is CASSPGQGYSPLHF. J is TRBJ1-6 and V is TRBV18; 9 bases map to TRBD1. V lost 3 bases and J lost 8; bases outside the gene matches: 2. The germline V gene has CDR1 KGHSH and CDR2 LQKENI. This CDR3 is built from 14 residues. The entire variable domain, with the rest obtained from reference TRBV18 and TRBJ1-6, is as follows: NAGVMQNPRHLVRRRGQEARLRCSPMKGHSHVYWYRQLPEEGLKFMVYLQKENIIDESGMPKERFSAEFPKEGPSILRIQQVVRGDSAAYFCASSPGQGYSPLHFGNGTRLTVT.

The rearrangement links TRBV19 to TRBJ1-2; D is unresolved. Germline CDR1 is LNHDA and CDR2 is SQIVND (reference sequence). Trimming stripped 3 bases from V and 2 bases from J, with 7 bases between. The CDR3 has 13 amino acids. CDR3 loop: CASSILSNYGYTF. The CDR3 DNA sequence: TGTGCCAGTAGTATTCTGAGCAACTATGGCTACACCTTC.

V and J are TRBV18 and TRBJ2-1, with D perhaps TRBD1 (6 bases). The CDR3 is 13 residues long. The germline gives CDR1 KGHSH, CDR2 LQKENI. V lost 5 bases and J lost 6, with 11 bases in between. The CDR3 sequence: CASSGQPLNEQFF. DNA of the CDR3: TGTGCCAGCTCAGGACAGCCCCTCAATGAGCAGTTCTTC. Together with reference TRBV18 and TRBJ2-1, the CDR3 gives the full variable domain: NAGVMQNPRHLVRRRGQEARLRCSPMKGHSHVYWYRQLPEEGLKFMVYLQKENIIDESGMPKERFSAEFPKEGPSILRIQQVVRGDSAAYFCASSGQPLNEQFFGPGTRLTVL.

The rearrangement uses TRBV7-2 and TRBJ2-3, with 8 bases matching TRBD1. Trimming at V came to 0 bases and at J to 5 bases, leaving 7 bases not matched to a gene. Germline loops: CDR1 SGHTA, CDR2 FQGNSA. The CDR3 loop spans 16 amino acids. The CDR3 DNA reads TGTGCCAGCAGCTTAGCCCCAGGGGGCCTAGGAGATACGCAGTATTTT. This gives the protein CASSLAPGGLGDTQYF.

This chain connects TRBV5-1 to TRBJ1-1; TRBD1 matches 7 bases. The CDR3 is made up of 15 amino acids. CDR1 SGHRS and CDR2 YFSETQ come from the germline V gene. V was pared by 0 bases and J by 1 base, with 3 bases of the junction left unmatched. The CDR3 coding sequence is TGCGCCAGCAGCTTGGCCGGGACAGCGAACACTGAAGCTTTCTTT. Amino acid sequence: CASSLAGTANTEAFF.

The gene calls are TRBV6-4 and TRBJ2-6; the match to TRBD1 covers 9 bases. The germline CDR1 and CDR2 sequences are MRHNA and SNTAGT. The CDR3 covers 16 residues. The V and J ends lost 3 bases and 0 bases, in that order; junction bases with no gene match: 0. The CDR3 DNA is TGTGCCAGCAGTGAGACAGGGGGCTCTGGGGCCAACGTCCTGACTTTC. Its translation is CASSETGGSGANVLTF.

The V and J genes are TRBV5-1 and TRBJ1-2; 7 nucleotides line up with TRBD1. Germline CDR1 is SGHRS and CDR2 is YFSETQ. J gave up 4 bases and V 4 bases, and 7 bases lay outside the gene matches. This CDR3 spans 14 amino acids. CDR3 loop: CASSPETGRYGYTF. The DNA of the CDR3 is TGCGCCAGCAGCCCCGAGACAGGGCGCTATGGCTACACCTTC.

The chain uses TRBV29-1 and TRBJ2-7, with 10 nucleotides matching TRBD2. The CDR3 totals 12 residues. CDR1 and CDR2 from the germline V gene are SQVTM and ANQGSEA. Losses at the gene ends were 5 bases for V and 7 bases for J; bases not matched to a gene: 5. The CDR3 protein is CSVRLAGREQYF. The DNA of the CDR3 is TGCAGCGTTAGACTAGCGGGCAGGGAGCAGTACTTC.

In this sample, this clone turned up a few times. The rearrangement uses TRBV7-2 and TRBJ2-7, with 10 nucleotides matching TRBD1. This CDR3 is 16 amino acids long. Germline CDR1 SGHTA, CDR2 FQGNSA. Trimming cost V 4 bases and J 2 bases; bases outside gene matches: 8. The CDR3: CASSWWGGTGAYEQYF. The CDR3, as DNA: TGTGCCAGCAGCTGGTGGGGCGGGACAGGGGCCTACGAGCAGTACTTC.

The chain is built from TRBV5-4 and TRBJ2-3, with D possibly TRBD2 on 6 matching bases. This CDR3 comprises 16 residues. V was trimmed by 5 bases and J by 2 bases, leaving 18 bases between them. Germline V gene sequence: CDR1 SGHNT, CDR2 YYREEE (reference sequence). The CDR3: CASSLGLPGVTDTQYF. Here the CDR3 DNA reads TGTGCCAGCAGTCTGGGACTGCCGGGCGTCACAGATACGCAGTATTTT.

CDR3 nucleotides: TGTGCCAGCATTCCCCTGTGGGGGGGGCCCACTGAAGCTTTCTTT. It encodes CASIPLWGGPTEAFF. The genes are TRBV28 and TRBJ1-1, with D possibly TRBD1 on 6 matching bases. This CDR3 region has 15 residues. The V end lost 7 bases, the J end lost 4 bases, and 19 bases lay between the germline ends. From germline, CDR1 is MDHEN and CDR2 SYDVKM.

The rearrangement links TRBV9 to TRBJ2-1; 7 bases are shared with TRBD1. This CDR3 is 14 amino acids long. The ends lost 4 bases at V and 3 bases at J; junction bases unmatched: 4. From germline, CDR1 is SGDLS and CDR2 YYNGEE. CDR3: CASSKDRSYNEQFF. The CDR3, as DNA: TGTGCCAGCAGCAAGGACAGGAGCTACAATGAGCAGTTCTTC.

The genes are TRBV12-5 and TRBJ2-3; TRBD2 agrees at 7 bases. The CDR3 runs to 16 residues. V lost 1 base to trimming and J lost 2 bases; unmatched junction nucleotides: 6. CDR1 and CDR2 (germline): LGHNT, FRNRAP. As DNA, the CDR3 is TGTGCTAGTGGTTTGGGTCCTAGCGGACCCACAGATACGCAGTATTTT. Amino acid sequence: CASGLGPSGPTDTQYF.

This rearrangement joins TRBV2 to TRBJ1-5, with D possibly being TRBD1 (6 bases). Per the germline V gene, CDR1 is SNHLY and CDR2 is FYNNEI. The CDR3 is 16 residues long. Trimming took 6 bases from V and 4 from J, leaving 19 bases between them. The CDR3 bases are TGTGCCAGCAGAAGGCAAACAGGGAACGCAAATCAGCCCCAGCATTTT. Its protein is CASRRQTGNANQPQHF. The whole variable domain, remainder taken from reference TRBV2 and TRBJ1-5, is EPEVTQTPSHQVTQMGQEVILRCVPISNHLYFYWYRQILGQKVEFLVSFYNNEISEKSEIFDDQFSVERPDGSNFTLKIRSTKLEDSAMYFCASRRQTGNANQPQHFGDGTRLSIL.

CDR3 coding DNA: TGTGCCAGCAGCCGGGGACTAGCGGGGGGGATGTACAATGAGCAGTTCTTC. Encoded protein: CASSRGLAGGMYNEQFF. The chain is built from TRBV5-4 and TRBJ2-1; 16 positions agree with TRBD2. The CDR3 is 17 amino acids. Germline V lookup: CDR1 SGHNT, CDR2 YYREEE (reference sequence). The V and J ends lost 4 bases and 4 bases, in that order; junction bases with no gene match: 5.

This rearrangement joins TRBV5-1 to TRBJ2-1, with 7 bases identical to TRBD2. J lost 7 bases, V lost 2 bases, and 6 bases had no gene match. CDR3 length: 14 residues. Germline V gene data show CDR1 as SGHRS and CDR2 as YFSETQ. As DNA, the CDR3 is TGCGCCAGCAGCTTTGGTGGGGGGGGGAATGAGCAGTTCTTC. Amino acid sequence: CASSFGGGGNEQFF.

The rearrangement uses TRBV15 and TRBJ2-2; maybe TRBD1 (5 bases). This CDR3 contains 14 residues. V shed 0 bases and J shed 5 bases, with 7 bases lying between them. Looked up from germline, CDR1 is LNHNV and CDR2 is YYDKDF (reference sequence). CDR3 coding DNA: TGTGCCACCAGCAGAGAAGGGGTAACCGGGGAGCTGTTTTTT. Translated, it gives CATSREGVTGELFF. Using reference TRBV15 and TRBJ2-2 for the parts outside the CDR3, the full variable domain is DAMVIQNPRYQVTQFGKPVTLSCSQTLNHNVMYWYQQKSSQAPKLLFHYYDKDFNNEADTPDNFQSRRPNTSFCFLDIRSPGLGDTAMYLCATSREGVTGELFFGEGSRLTVL.

The gene calls are TRBV7-9 and TRBJ2-7; 7 nucleotides match TRBD1. This CDR3 is built from 14 residues. Per the germline V gene, CDR1 is SEHNR and CDR2 is FQNEAQ (reference sequence). The ends lost 5 bases at V and 3 bases at J; junction bases unmatched: 7. In DNA form, the CDR3 reads TGTGCCAGCAGCACTCGACAGGGAAACTACGAGCAGTACTTC. Its protein product is CASSTRQGNYEQYF.

In its sample, this clone was seen a few times. This rearrangement joins TRBV10-2 to TRBJ2-7; 14 bases map to TRBD2. Losses at the gene ends were 7 bases for V and 2 bases for J; bases not matched to a gene: 7. The CDR3 sequence is 16 residues long. The germline V gene encodes CDR1 WSHSY and CDR2 SAAADI. This CDR3 is CASTGLAGGRTYEQYF. In nucleotides, the CDR3 is TGCGCCAGCACCGGACTAGCGGGAGGACGGACCTACGAGCAGTACTTC.

The J gene is TRBJ2-1, the V gene TRBV28; D might be TRBD2 (6 bases). CDR1 is MDHEN and CDR2 is SYDVKM in the germline V gene. The CDR3 is 14 residues long. V shed 4 bases and J shed 7 bases, with 14 bases lying between them. The CDR3 DNA sequence: TGTGCCAGCAGTTGGGCGGGATGGCTGAATGAGCAGTTCTTC. This sequence encodes CASSWAGWLNEQFF.

V and J are TRBV6-1 and TRBJ2-1; D is unresolved. From germline, CDR1 is MNHNS and CDR2 SASEGT. The CDR3 has 14 residues. V was shortened by 11 bases and J by 10 bases, with 24 bases between the two germline ends. The CDR3 sequence is CAPRPQRPIFEQFF. In DNA form, the CDR3 reads TGTGCCCCCCGTCCCCAGCGACCTATTTTCGAGCAGTTCTTC.

V gene TRBV30 combines with J gene TRBJ2-3; D uncertain. The V end was cut by 1 base, the J end by 6 bases, with 8 bases between. The CDR3 contains 12 residues. Looked up from germline, CDR1 is GTSNPN and CDR2 is SVGIG (reference sequence). In DNA form, the CDR3 reads TGTGCCTGGAGTGCCTTTGCGGATACGCAGTATTTT. It specifies CAWSAFADTQYF.

The sample holds a few counts of this clone. This chain joins TRBV2 and TRBJ2-7, with D possibly TRBD2 on 5 matching bases. The CDR3 is 15 residues long. CDR1 SNHLY and CDR2 FYNNEI come from the germline V gene. The germline V and J ends were trimmed by 7 bases and 7 bases, with 23 bases remaining between them. The CDR3 DNA follows: TGTGCCAGCAAGAACTCGGAAGGGCCACAGCGGGAGCAGTACTTC. It yields the protein CASKNSEGPQREQYF.

V usage is TRBV7-2 and J usage is TRBJ2-7, with a possible D match to TRBD1 (5 bases). The V gene's germline CDR1 is SGHTA and CDR2 FQGNSA. This CDR3 has 14 residues. Trimming removed 5 bases at V and 0 bases at J, with 11 bases between. The CDR3 loop reads CASSPRQSSYEQYF. The CDR3, as DNA: TGTGCCAGCAGCCCAAGACAGAGCTCCTACGAGCAGTACTTC.

The rearrangement joins TRBV7-2 to TRBJ1-2, with 7 bases aligning to TRBD1. The J segment lost 2 bases and the V segment lost 4 bases, leaving 7 bases of the junction unmatched. CDR1 and CDR2 (germline): SGHTA, FQGNSA. There are 15 residues in the CDR3. The CDR3 DNA reads as TGTGCCAGCAGCTCCAATTCGGGACAGAACTATGGCTACACCTTC. This codes for CASSSNSGQNYGYTF.

The chain joins TRBV6-6 to TRBJ1-2, with TRBD1 identical over 7 bases. Germline-derived CDR1 and CDR2 are MNHNY and SVGAGI (reference sequence). This CDR3 has 15 residues. Trimming removed 4 bases from V and 3 bases from J; junction bases left unmatched: 8. CDR3 sequence: CASSSRTTGDYGYTF. The CDR3 DNA sequence: TGTGCCAGCAGTTCGAGAACCACAGGGGACTATGGCTACACCTTC.

In this sample, this clone turned up a few times. The rearrangement links TRBV9 to TRBJ2-3; D not resolved. This CDR3 has 12 residues. Germline V CDR1 and CDR2: SGDLS, YYNGEE. V was shortened by 1 base and J by 3 bases, with 3 bases between the two germline ends. In DNA, the CDR3 is TGTGCCAGCAGCGTATCGACAGATACGCAGTATTTT. Protein product: CASSVSTDTQYF.